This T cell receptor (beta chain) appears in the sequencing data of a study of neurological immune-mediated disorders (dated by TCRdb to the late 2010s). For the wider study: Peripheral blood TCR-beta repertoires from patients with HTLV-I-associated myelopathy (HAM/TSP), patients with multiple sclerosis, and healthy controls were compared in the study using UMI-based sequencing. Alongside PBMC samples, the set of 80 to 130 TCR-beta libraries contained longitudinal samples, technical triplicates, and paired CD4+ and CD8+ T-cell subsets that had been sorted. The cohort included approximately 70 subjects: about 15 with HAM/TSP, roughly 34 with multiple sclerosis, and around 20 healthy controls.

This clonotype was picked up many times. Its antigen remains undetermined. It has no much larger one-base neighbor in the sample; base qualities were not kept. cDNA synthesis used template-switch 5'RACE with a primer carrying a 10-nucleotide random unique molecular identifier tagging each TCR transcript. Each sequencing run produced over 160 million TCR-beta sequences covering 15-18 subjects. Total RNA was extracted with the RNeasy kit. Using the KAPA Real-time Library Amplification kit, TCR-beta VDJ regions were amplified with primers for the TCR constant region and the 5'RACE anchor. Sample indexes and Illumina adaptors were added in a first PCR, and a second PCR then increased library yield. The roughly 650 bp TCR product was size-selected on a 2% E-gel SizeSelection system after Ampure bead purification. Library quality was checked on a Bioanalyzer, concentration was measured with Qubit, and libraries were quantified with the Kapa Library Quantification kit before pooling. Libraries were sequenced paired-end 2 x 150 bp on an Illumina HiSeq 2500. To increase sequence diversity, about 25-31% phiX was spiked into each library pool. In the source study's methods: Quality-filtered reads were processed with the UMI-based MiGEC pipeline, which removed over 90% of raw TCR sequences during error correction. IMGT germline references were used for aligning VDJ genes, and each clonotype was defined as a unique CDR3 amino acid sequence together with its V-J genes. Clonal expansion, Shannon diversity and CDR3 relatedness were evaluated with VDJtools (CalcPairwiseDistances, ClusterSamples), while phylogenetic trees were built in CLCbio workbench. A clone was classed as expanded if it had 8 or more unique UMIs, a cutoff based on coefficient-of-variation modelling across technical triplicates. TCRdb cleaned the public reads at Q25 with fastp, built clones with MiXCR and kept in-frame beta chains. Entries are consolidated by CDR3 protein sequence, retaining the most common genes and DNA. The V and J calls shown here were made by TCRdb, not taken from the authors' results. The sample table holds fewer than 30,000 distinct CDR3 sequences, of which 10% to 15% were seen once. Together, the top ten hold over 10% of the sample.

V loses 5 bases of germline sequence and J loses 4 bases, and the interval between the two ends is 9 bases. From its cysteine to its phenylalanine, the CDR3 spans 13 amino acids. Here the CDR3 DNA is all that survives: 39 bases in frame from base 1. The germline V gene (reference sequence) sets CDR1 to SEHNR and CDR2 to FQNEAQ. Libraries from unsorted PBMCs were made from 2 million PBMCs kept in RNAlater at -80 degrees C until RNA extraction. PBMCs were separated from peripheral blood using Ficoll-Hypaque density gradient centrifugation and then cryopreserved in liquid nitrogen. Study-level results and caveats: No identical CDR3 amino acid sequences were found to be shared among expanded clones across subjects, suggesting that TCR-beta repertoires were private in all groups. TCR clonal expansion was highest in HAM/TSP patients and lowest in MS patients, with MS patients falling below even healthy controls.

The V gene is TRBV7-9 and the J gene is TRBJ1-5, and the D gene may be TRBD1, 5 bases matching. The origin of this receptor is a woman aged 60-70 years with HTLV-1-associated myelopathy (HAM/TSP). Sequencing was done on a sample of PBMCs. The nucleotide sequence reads TGTGCCAGCAGCAGAGGGGTAAATCAGCCCCAGCATTTT. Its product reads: CASSRGVNQPQHF.